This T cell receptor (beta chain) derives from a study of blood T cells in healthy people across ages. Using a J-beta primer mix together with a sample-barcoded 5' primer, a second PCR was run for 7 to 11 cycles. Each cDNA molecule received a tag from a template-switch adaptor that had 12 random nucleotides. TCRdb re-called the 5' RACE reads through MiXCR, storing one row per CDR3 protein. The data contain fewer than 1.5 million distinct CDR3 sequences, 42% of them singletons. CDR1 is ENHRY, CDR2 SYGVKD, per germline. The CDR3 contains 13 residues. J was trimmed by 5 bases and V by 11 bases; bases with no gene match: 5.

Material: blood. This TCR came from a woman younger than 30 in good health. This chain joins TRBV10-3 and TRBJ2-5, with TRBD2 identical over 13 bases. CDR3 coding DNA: TGTGCCGTCACTAGCGGGAGGGGGGAGACCCAGTACTTC. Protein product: CAVTSGRGETQYF.